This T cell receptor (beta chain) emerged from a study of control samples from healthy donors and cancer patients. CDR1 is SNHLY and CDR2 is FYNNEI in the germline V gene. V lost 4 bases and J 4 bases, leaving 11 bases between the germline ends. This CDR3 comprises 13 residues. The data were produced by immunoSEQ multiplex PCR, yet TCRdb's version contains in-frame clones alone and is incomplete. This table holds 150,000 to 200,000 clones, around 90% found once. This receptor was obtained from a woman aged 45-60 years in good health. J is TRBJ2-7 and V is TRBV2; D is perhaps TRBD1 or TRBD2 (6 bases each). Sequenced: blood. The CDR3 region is CASSVGGGYEQYF. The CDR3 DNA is TGTGCCAGCAGTGTCGGGGGCGGGTACGAGCAGTACTTC. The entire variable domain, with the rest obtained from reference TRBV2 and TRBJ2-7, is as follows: EPEVTQTPSHQVTQMGQEVILRCVPISNHLYFYWYRQILGQKVEFLVSFYNNEISEKSEIFDDQFSVERPDGSNFTLKIRSTKLEDSAMYFCASSVGGGYEQYFGPGTRLTVT.